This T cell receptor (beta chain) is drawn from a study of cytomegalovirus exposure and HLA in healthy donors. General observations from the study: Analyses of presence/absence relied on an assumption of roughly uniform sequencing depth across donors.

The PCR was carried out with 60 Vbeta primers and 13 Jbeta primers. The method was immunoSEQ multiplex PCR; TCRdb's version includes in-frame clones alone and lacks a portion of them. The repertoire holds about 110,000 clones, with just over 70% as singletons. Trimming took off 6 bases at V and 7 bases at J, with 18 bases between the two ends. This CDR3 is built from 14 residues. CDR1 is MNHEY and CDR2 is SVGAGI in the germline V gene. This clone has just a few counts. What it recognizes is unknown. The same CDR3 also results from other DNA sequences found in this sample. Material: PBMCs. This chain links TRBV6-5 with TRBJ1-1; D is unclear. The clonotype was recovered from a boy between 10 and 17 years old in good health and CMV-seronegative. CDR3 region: CASSRGTAASEAFF. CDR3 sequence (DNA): TGTGCCAGCAGCCGTGGTACAGCGGCTAGTGAAGCTTTCTTT.